This record concerns one T cell receptor (beta chain) sequence. This sample was taken from a study of blood T cell repertoires in COVID-19. Overall study context: The samples span acute and convalescent COVID-19 from the United States, Italy and Spain.

This study enrolled people aged roughly 18 to 89 from roughly 22 US geographic areas. Self-reported history from a screening survey and questionnaire set each donor's cohort. In the authors' methods: Amplification of reference gene primers was used by the study to estimate nucleated cell counts. The method was immunoSEQ multiplex PCR; TCRdb's version includes in-frame clones alone and lacks a portion of them. Clone size and V and J calls were adopted from that table, with D and trimming inferred from the DNA. The sample has roughly 250,000 clones, about 85% seen once. With 9 bases clipped from V and 5 bases from J, the junction kept 2 bases outside the gene matches. CDR3 length: 13 residues. CDR1 and CDR2 (germline): MGHDK, SYGVNS.

The sequenced sample consisted of PBMCs or T cells enriched from blood (not recorded which). J is TRBJ1-5 and V is TRBV25-1; TRBD1 aligns across 12 bases. This TCR was recovered from a woman in her thirties with acute COVID-19. CDR3 residues: CARGQGAHQPQHF. The CDR3 DNA reads as TGTGCCAGGGGACAGGGGGCACATCAGCCCCAGCATTTT.